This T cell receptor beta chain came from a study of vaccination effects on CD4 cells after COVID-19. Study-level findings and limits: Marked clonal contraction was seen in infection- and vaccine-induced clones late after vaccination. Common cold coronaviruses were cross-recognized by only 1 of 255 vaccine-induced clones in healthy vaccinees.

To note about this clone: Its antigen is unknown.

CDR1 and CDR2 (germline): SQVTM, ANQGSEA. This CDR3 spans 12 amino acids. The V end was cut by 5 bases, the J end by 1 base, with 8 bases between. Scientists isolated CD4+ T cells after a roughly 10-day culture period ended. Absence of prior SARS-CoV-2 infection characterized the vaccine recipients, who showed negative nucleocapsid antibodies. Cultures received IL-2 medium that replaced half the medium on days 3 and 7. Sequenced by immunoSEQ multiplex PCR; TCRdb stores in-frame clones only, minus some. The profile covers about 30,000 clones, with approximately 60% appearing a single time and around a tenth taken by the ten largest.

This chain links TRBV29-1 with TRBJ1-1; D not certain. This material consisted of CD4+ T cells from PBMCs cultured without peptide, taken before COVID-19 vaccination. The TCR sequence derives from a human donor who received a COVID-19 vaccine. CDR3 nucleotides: TGCAGCGTTCAGCAGACGAACACTGAAGCTTTCTTT. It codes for CSVQQTNTEAFF.